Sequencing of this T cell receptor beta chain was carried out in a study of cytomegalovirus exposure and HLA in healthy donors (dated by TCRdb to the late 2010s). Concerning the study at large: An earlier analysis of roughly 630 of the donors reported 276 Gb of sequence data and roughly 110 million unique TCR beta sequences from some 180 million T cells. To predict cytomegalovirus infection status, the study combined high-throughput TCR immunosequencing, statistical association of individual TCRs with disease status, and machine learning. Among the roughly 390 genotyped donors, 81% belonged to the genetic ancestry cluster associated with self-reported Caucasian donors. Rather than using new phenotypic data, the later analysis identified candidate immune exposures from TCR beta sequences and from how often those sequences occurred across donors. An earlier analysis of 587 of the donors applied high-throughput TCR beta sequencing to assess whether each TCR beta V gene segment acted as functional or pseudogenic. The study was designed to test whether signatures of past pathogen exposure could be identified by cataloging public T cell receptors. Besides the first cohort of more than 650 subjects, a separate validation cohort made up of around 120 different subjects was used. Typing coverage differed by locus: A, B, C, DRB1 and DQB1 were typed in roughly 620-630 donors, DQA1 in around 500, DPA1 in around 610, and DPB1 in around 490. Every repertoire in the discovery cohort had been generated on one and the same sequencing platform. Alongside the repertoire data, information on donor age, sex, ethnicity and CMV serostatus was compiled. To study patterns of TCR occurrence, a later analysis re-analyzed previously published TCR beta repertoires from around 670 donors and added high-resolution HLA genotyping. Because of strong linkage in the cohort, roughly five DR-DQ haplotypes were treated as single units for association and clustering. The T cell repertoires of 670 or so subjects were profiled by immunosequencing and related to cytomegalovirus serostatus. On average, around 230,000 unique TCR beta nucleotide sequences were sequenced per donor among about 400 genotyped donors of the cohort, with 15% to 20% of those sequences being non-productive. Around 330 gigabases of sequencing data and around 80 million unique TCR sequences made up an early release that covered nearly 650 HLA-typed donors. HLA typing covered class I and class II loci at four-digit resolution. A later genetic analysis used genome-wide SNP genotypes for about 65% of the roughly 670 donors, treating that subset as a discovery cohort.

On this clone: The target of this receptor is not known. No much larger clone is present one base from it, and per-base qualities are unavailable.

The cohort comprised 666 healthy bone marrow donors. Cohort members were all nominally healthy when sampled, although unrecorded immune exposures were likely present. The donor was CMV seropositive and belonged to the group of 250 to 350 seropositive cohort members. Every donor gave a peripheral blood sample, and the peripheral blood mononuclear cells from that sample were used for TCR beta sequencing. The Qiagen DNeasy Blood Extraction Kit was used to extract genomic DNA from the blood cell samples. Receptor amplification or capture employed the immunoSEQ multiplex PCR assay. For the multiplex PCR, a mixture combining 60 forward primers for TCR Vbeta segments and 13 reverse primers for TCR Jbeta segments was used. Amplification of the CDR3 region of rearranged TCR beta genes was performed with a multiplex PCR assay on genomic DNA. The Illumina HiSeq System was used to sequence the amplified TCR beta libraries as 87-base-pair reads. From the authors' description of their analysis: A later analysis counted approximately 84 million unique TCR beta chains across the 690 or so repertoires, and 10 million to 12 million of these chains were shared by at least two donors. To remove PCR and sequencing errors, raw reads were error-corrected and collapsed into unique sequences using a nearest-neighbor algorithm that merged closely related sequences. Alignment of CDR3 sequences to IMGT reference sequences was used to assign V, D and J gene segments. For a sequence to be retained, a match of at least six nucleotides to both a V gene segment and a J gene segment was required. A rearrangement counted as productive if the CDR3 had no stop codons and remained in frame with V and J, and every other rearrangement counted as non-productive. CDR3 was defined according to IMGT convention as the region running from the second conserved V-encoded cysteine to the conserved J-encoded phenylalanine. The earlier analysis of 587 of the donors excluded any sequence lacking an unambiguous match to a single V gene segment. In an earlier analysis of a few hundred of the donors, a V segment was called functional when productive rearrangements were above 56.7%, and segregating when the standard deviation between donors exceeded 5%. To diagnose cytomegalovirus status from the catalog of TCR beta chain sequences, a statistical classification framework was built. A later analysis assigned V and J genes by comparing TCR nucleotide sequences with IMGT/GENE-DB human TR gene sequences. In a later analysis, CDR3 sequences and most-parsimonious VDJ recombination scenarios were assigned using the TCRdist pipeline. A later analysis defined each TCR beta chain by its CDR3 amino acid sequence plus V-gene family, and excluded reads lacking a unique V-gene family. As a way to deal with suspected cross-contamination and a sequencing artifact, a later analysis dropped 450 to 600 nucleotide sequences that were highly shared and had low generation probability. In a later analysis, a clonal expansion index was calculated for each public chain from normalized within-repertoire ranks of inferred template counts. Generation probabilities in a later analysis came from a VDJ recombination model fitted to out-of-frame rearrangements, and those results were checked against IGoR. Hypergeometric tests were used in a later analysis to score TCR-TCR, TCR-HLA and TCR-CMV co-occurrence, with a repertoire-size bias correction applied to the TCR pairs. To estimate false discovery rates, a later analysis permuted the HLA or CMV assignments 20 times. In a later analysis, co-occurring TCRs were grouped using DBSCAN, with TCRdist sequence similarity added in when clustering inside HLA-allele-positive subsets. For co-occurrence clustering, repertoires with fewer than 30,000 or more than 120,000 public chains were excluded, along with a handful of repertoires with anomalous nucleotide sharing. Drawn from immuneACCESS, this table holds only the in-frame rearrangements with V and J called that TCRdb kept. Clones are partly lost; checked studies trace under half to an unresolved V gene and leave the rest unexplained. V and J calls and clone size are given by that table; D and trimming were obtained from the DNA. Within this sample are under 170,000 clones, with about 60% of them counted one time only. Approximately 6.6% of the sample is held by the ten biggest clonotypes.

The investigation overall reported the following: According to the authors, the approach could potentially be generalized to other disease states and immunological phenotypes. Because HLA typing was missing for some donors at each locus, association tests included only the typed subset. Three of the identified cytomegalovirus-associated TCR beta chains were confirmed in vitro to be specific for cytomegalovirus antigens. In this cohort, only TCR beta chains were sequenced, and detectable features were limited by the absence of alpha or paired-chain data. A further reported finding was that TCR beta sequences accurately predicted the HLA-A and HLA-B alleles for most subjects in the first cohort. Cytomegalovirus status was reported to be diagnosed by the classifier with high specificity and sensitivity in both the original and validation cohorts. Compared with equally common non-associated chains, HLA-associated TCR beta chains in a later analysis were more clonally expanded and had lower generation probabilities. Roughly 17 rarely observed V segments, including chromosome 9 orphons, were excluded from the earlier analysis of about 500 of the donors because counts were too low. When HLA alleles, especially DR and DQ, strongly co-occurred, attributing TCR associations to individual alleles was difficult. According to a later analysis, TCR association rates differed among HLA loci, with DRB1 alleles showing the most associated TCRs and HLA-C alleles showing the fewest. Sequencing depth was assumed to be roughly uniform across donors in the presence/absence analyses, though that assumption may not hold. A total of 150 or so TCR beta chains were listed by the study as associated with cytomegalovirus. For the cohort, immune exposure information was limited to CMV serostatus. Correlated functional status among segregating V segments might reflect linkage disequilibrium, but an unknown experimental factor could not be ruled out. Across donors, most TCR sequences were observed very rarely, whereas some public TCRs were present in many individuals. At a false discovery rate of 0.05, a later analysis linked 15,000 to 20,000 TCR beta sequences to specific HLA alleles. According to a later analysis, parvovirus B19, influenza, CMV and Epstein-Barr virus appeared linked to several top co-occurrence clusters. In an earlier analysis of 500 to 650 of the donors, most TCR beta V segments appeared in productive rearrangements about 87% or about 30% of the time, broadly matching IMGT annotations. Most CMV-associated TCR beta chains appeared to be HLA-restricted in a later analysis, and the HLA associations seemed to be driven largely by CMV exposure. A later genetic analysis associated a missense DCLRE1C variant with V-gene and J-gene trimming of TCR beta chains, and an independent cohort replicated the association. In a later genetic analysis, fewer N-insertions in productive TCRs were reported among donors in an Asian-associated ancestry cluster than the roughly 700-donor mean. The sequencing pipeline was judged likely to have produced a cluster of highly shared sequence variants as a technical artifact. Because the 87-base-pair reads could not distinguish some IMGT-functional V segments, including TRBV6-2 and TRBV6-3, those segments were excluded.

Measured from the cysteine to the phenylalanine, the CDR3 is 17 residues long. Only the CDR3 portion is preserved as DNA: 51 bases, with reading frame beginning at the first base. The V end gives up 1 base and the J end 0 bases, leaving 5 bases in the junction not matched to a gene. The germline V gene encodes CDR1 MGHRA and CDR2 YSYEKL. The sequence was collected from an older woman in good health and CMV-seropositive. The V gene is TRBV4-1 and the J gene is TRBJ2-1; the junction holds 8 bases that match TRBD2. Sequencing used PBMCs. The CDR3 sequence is CASSQAGGRSSYNEQFF. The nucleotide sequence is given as TGCGCCAGCAGCCAAGCGGGGGGGAGGAGCTCCTACAATGAGCAGTTCTTC.